This T cell receptor beta chain was obtained from a study of response to subunit inactivated influenza vaccine. Deletions cut 4 bases from V and 0 bases from J, with 18 bases between. This CDR3 has 17 amino acids. Germline CDR1 and CDR2: MNHNS and SASEGT. This clonotype was recorded a few times. TCRdb re-analysed the RT-PCR reads in MiXCR, keeping a single row per CDR3 protein. Of 650,000 to 700,000 distinct CDR3 sequences in the sample, 15% to 19% were seen once. Sequencing used PBMCs from blood, obtained 11 to 12 days after vaccination. The chain links TRBV6-1 to TRBJ1-2, with D possibly TRBD1 on 6 matching bases. This receptor was identified in a man aged 45-65 years who received an inactivated influenza vaccine. In nucleotides, the CDR3 is TGTGCCAGCAGTGGAGGACAGAGCACTTTTTCTAACTATGGCTACACCTTC. It translates to CASSGGQSTFSNYGYTF.